This T cell receptor (beta chain) emerged from a study of blood T cell repertoires in COVID-19. Study as a whole: Spain, Italy and the United States supplied samples that represented acute and convalescent COVID-19. Nucleic acid was either cDNA or gDNA, and it came from T cells, B-cell-depleted T cells, or PBMCs.

This CDR3 comprises 16 residues. The germline V gene has CDR1 LNHDA and CDR2 SQIVND (reference sequence). V trimming: 7 bases; J trimming: 2 bases; junction bases outside the gene matches: 8. The method was immunoSEQ multiplex PCR; TCRdb's version includes in-frame clones alone and lacks a portion of them. The sample contains under 45,000 clones, 78% of which appear only once. The clonotype originates from a man aged 55 to 70 with acute or convalescent COVID-19. Sequenced sample: peripheral blood. This sequence joins TRBV19 and TRBJ2-2; TRBD2 matches 9 bases. CDR3 sequence: CASKARTSANTGELFF. CDR3 DNA: TGTGCCAGTAAGGCAAGGACTAGCGCAAACACCGGGGAGCTGTTTTTT.